Given below is one TCR beta chain in context. Its antigen remains unknown. Blood RNA was derived from unsorted whole blood, and germline DNA was extracted too. These data are taken from a study of tumor-infiltrating lymphocytes in primary liver carcinoma. TCR beta cDNA was made from 400 to 500 ng total RNA with a constant-region primer. Sequencing libraries for TCR beta derived from three nested multiplex PCR rounds that used slightly modified ARM-PCR. Rounds one and two of PCR, each of 10 cycles, were primed with TRBV1-TRBV30 forward primers and a C-beta reverse primer. Each CDR3 protein is one row after TCRdb ran MiXCR on the multiplex PCR reads. The table includes about 320,000 distinct CDR3 sequences, roughly 60% detected once. Study-wide points: Tumor top-250-clone fractions significantly exceeded those of blood (p = 0.039).

Germline lookup yields CDR1 SEHNR and CDR2 FQNEAQ (reference sequence). The CDR3 runs 15 residues. The J segment lost 5 bases and the V segment lost 8 bases, leaving 5 bases of the junction unmatched. The sample consisted of peripheral blood. This sequence was found in a man aged 40-50 years with primary liver carcinoma and hepatitis B virus infection. This chain links TRBV7-9 with TRBJ2-1, with 14 bases matching TRBD2. CDR3 nucleotide sequence: TGTGCCAGCGGGACTAGCGGGAGAATCGACAATGAGCAGTTCTTC. Amino acids: CASGTSGRIDNEQFF.